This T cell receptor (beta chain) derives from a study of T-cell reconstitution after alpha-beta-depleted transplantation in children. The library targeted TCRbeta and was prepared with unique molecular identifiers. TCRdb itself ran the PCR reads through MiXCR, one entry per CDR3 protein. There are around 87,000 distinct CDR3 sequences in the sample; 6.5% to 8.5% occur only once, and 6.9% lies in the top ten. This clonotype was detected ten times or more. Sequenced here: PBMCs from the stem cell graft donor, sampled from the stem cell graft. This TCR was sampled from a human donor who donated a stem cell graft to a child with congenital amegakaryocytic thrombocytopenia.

DNA for the CDR3: TGCGCCAGCTACCAGGCGGTCGGGACTACCTACTATGGCTACACCTTC. Amino acid sequence: CASYQAVGTTYYGYTF. The rearrangement joins TRBV5-1 to TRBJ1-2; tentative D call: TRBD1 (5 bases). This CDR3 is built from 16 residues. V was pared by 7 bases and J by 3 bases, with 22 bases between. Germline CDR1 is SGHRS and CDR2 is YFSETQ.